This T cell receptor beta chain was observed in a study of a mutant IDH1 vaccine in newly diagnosed glioma. About the research overall: Following radiotherapy alone, or alongside temozolomide cycles, vaccination was started after an interval of 4-6 weeks. Previous treatment comprised radiotherapy, temozolomide, or both, mostly both.

General study results and limits: Pseudoprogression appears to have had no connection to changes in top peripheral T cell clonotypes.

The CDR3 consists of 16 residues. V lost 0 bases and J 0 bases, leaving 12 bases between the germline ends. Germline V gene sequence: CDR1 SGDLS, CDR2 YYNGEE. This sample's time point: week 11, during vaccination. Vaccination used 300 ug of mutant IDH1 20-mer peptide per dose, with topical imiquimod. Patients carried new grade 3 or 4 IDH1-mutant astrocytomas lacking nuclear ATRX. This clone appeared a few times. Its antigen is still unknown. Repertoires were generated with immunoSEQ multiplex PCR, while TCRdb's copy carries only in-frame clones and drops some. The table lists 20,000 to 25,000 clones, 89% of them singletons.

The V and J genes are TRBV9 and TRBJ1-1, with D possibly being TRBD1 (5 bases). The starting material was PBMCs, obtained from a glioma patient whose treatment included an IDH1 peptide vaccine. The sequence came from a woman in her thirties or forties with glioma. The CDR3 DNA is TGTGCCAGCAGCGTAGCCCCGACAGAAATGAACACTGAAGCTTTCTTT. This sequence encodes CASSVAPTEMNTEAFF. Full variable domain (outside the CDR3, taken from reference TRBV9 and TRBJ1-1): DSGVTQTPKHLITATGQRVTLRCSPRSGDLSVYWYQQSLDQGLQFLIQYYNGEERAKGNILERFSAQQFPDLHSELNLSSLELGDSALYFCASSVAPTEMNTEAFFGQGTRLTVV.